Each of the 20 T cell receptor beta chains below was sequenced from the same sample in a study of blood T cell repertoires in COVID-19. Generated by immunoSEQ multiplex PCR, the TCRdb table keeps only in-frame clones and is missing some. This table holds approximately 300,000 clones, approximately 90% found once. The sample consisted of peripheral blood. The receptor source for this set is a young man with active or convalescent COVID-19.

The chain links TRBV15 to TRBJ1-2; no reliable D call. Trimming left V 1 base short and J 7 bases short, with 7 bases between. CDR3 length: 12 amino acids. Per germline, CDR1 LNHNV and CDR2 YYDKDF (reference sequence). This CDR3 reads CATSRGQAGYTF. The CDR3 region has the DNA TGTGCCACCAGCAGAGGACAAGCTGGCTACACCTTC.

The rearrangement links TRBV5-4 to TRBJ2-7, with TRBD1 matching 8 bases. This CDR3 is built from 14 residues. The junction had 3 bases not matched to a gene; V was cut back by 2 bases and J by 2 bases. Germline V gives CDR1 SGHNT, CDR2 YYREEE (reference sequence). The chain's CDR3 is CASSLRDRPYEQYF. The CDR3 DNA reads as TGTGCCAGCAGCTTAAGGGACAGGCCCTACGAGCAGTACTTC.

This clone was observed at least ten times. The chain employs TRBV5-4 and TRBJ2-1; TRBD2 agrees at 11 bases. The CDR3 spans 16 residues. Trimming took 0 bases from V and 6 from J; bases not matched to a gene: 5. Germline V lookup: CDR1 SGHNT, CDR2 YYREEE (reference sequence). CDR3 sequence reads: CASSLGGTSGFNEQFF. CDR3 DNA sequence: TGTGCCAGCAGCTTGGGGGGGACTAGCGGATTCAATGAGCAGTTCTTC.

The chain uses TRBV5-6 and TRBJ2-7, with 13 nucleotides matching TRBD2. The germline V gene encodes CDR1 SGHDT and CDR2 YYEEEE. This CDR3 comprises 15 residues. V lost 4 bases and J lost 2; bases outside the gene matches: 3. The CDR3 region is CASSGGLAGTYEQYF. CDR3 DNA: TGTGCCAGCAGCGGGGGACTAGCGGGGACCTACGAGCAGTACTTC. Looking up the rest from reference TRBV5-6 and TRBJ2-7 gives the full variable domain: DAGVTQSPTHLIKTRGQQVTLRCSPKSGHDTVSWYQQALGQGPQFIFQYYEEEERQRGNFPDRFSGHQFPNYSSELNVNALLLGDSALYLCASSGGLAGTYEQYFGPGTRLTVT.

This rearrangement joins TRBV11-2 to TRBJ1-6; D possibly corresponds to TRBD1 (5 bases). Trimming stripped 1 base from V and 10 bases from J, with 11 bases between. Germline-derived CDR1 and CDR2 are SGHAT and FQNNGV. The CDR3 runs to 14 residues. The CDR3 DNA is TGTGCCAGCAGCTTAGGTCAGGGCTGGTCACCCCTCCACTTT. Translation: CASSLGQGWSPLHF.

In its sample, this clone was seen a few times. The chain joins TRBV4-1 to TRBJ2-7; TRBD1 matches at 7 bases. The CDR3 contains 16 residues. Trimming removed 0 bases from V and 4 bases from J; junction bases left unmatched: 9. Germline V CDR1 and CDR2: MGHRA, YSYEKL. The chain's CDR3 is CASSQDPDRATYEQYF. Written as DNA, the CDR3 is TGCGCCAGCAGCCAAGATCCCGACAGGGCCACTTACGAGCAGTACTTC.

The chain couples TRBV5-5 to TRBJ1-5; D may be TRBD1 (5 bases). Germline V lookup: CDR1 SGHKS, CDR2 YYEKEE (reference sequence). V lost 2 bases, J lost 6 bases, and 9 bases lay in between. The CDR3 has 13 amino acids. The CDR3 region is CASSLQERQPQHF. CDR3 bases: TGTGCCAGCAGCTTACAGGAGCGTCAGCCCCAGCATTTT. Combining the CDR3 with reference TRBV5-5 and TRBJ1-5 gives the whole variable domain DAGVTQSPTHLIKTRGQQVTLRCSPISGHKSVSWYQQVLGQGPQFIFQYYEKEERGRGNFPDRFSARQFPNYSSELNVNALLLGDSALYLCASSLQERQPQHFGDGTRLSIL.

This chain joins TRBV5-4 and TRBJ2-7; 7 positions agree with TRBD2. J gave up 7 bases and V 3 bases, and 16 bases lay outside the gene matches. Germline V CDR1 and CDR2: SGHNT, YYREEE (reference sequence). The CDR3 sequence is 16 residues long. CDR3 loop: CASSSSGTGGGREQYF. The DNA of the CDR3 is TGTGCCAGCAGCTCCTCCGGGACTGGCGGGGGTAGGGAGCAGTACTTC. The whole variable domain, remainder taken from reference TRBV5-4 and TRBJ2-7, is ETGVTQSPTHLIKTRGQQVTLRCSSQSGHNTVSWYQQALGQGPQFIFQYYREEENGRGNFPPRFSGLQFPNYSSELNVNALELDDSALYLCASSSSGTGGGREQYFGPGTRLTVT.

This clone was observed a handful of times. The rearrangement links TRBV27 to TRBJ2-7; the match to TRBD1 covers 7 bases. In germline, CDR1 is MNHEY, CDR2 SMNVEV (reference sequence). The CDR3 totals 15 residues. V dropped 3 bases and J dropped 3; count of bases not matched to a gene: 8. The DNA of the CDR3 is TGTGCCAGCAGTTTGAAGGGGGCGGCTTTCTACGAGCAGTACTTC. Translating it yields CASSLKGAAFYEQYF.

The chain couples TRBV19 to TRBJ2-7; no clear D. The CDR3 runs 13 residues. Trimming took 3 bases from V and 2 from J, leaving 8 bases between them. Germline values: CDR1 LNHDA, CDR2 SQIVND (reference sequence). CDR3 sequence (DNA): TGTGCCAGTAGTATTGCGTTAACCTACGAGCAGTACTTC. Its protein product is CASSIALTYEQYF.

CDR3 sequence: CASSHISGSRDEQYF. CDR3 in DNA: TGTGCCAGCAGTCATATTAGCGGGAGTCGGGACGAGCAGTACTTC. The rearrangement uses TRBV7-9 and TRBJ2-7; TRBD2 agrees at 9 bases. Germline trimming cut 6 bases from V and 5 bases from J; bases unmatched to any gene: 11. This CDR3 is built from 15 residues. Germline assignment: CDR1 SEHNR and CDR2 FQNEAQ (reference sequence).

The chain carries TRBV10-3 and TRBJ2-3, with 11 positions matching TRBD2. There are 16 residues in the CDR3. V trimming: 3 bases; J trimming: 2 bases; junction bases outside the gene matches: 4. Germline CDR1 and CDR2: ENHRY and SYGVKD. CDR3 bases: TGTGCCATCAGTGACCTAGCGGGAGGTCTCACAGATACGCAGTATTTT. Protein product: CAISDLAGGLTDTQYF.

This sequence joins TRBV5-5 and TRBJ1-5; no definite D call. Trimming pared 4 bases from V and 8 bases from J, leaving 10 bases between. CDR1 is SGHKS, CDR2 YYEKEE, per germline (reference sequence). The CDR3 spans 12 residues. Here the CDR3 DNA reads TGTGCCAGCAGCGTCCCCGGGGAGCCCCAGCATTTT. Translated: CASSVPGEPQHF.

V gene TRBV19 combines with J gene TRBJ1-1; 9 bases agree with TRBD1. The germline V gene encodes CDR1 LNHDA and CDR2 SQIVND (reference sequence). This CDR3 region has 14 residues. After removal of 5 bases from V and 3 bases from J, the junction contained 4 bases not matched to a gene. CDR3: CASSYRQGDTEAFF. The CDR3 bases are TGTGCCAGTAGTTATCGACAGGGGGACACTGAAGCTTTCTTT.

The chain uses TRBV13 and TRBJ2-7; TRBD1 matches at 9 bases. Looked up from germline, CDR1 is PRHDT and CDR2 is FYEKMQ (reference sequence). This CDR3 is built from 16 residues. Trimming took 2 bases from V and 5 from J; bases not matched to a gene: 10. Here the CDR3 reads CASSLLSGTGSHEQYF. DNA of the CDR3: TGTGCCAGCAGCTTACTTTCCGGGACAGGGTCCCACGAGCAGTACTTC.

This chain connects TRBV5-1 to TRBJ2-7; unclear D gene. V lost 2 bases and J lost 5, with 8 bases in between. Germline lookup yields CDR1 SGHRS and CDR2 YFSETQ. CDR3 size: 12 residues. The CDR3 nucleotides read TGCGCCAGCAGCTTTTCTAGGAACGAGCAGTACTTC. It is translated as CASSFSRNEQYF.

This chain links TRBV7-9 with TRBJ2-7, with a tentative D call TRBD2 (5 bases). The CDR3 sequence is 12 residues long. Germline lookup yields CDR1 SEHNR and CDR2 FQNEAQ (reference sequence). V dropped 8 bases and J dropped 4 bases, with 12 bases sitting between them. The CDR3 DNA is TGTGCCAGCTCGAGGGTGTTGTACGAGCAGTACTTC. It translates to CASSRVLYEQYF.

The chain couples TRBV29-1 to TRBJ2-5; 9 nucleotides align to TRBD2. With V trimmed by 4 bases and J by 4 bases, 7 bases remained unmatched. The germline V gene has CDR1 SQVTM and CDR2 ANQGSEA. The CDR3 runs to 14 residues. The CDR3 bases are TGCAGCGTTGGCTTAGCGGGAGTAAGAGAGACCCAGTACTTC. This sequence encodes CSVGLAGVRETQYF.

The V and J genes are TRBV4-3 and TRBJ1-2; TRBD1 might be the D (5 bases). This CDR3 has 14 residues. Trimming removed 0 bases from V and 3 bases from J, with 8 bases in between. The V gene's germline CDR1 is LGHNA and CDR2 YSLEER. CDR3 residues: CASSQELGDYGYTF. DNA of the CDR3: TGCGCCAGCAGCCAAGAATTAGGGGACTATGGCTACACCTTC.

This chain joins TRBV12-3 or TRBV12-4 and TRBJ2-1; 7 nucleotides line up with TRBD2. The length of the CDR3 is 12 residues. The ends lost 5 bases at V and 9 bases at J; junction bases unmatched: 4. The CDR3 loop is CASSPGGSEQFF. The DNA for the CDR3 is TGTGCCAGCAGTCCGGGAGGTTCTGAGCAGTTCTTC.